This T cell receptor (beta chain) was identified during a study of beta chain features in type 1 diabetes. Study-level results: Any role of HLA type in TCRB rearrangement remained unresolved here.

All of the isolated RNA was reverse transcribed, so expressed TCRB transcripts were sequenced. Only in-frame clones appear in the TCRdb table, and some are missing; sequencing was by immunoSEQ multiplex PCR. The top ten clones hold 0.6% to 0.8% of a sample with 150,000 to 200,000 clones, about 13% of them seen once. The sample holds a few counts of this clone. The antigen is unknown. Germline V lookup: CDR1 MDHEN, CDR2 SYDVKM. The CDR3 extends over 18 amino acids. V shed 3 bases and J 4 bases; nucleotides not matched to a gene: 7. V gene TRBV28 combines with J gene TRBJ2-2; 14 bases agree with TRBD2. Sequenced: central memory CD4+ T cells from blood. The sequence came from a young woman in good health. This chain's CDR3 is CASSFWTSGRSRTGELFF. The DNA of the CDR3 is TGTGCCAGCAGTTTTTGGACTAGCGGGAGGTCCCGCACCGGGGAGCTGTTTTTT.